The clone carrying this TCR beta chain was counted at least ten times. Antigen specificity is unknown. This entry is derived from a study of blood T cells in healthy people across ages. CDR1 SGHAT and CDR2 FQDESV come from the germline V gene (reference sequence). This CDR3 is 14 amino acids long. V lost 4 bases and J lost 5, with 14 bases in between. The study, taken as a whole, reports: Long-lived donors had more naive CD4+ cells and higher diversity than aged donors.

Next came a second PCR, run for about 7 to 12 cycles, which used a sample-barcoded 5' primer along with a J-beta primer mix. Through a template-switch adaptor with 12 random nucleotides, each cDNA molecule received a tag. TCRdb called the 5' RACE reads again in MiXCR, with one record for every CDR3 protein. The sample lists about 840,000 distinct CDR3 sequences; about 29% were seen once. These same data were also listed under a study on T cells of mothers and their children. That report adds: Researchers put all of the extracted RNA into cDNA synthesis, using approximately 1.5 ug per 15 ul. No persistent microchimeric T cell clones were detected at 95 to 100 clones per million clonotypes sensitivity.

Sequencing used blood. This chain links TRBV11-1 with TRBJ2-5; D remains ambiguous. This TCR was recovered from a woman in her 40s in good health. CDR3 sequence: CASSSQTFGETQYF. The CDR3 DNA reads TGTGCCAGCAGCTCCCAAACGTTTGGGGAGACCCAGTACTTC.